The sequence of this TCR beta chain was determined in a study of OX40 agonist ivuxolimab in advanced cancers. General observations from the study: Determination of antigen specificity was not performed for the expanded peripheral T cells.

Clones were sequenced by immunoSEQ multiplex PCR, and TCRdb holds only the in-frame ones, with some missing. The sample consists of approximately 70,000 clones, about four fifths of them appearing once. V was shortened by 6 bases and J by 3 bases, with 8 bases between the two germline ends. The length of the CDR3 is 12 residues. The germline gives CDR1 SQVTM, CDR2 ANQGSEA. On this clone: Its antigen is still unknown.

The sequence derives from an adult with an advanced solid tumor such as melanoma, head and neck, liver or kidney cancer. The input for sequencing was CD4+ or CD8+ T cells sorted from blood, taken in a trial of the OX40 agonist ivuxolimab. The chain recombines TRBV29-1 with TRBJ2-2; a weak D match, TRBD2 (6 bases). The CDR3 DNA sequence: TGCAGCGTAGGAGGGGACACCGGGGAGCTGTTTTTT. It is translated as CSVGGDTGELFF.